The 23 T cell receptor beta chains listed next were all sequenced from one sample in a study of T cell responses to AZD1222 COVID-19 vaccine. Some clones are missing from TCRdb's copy, which holds only in-frame ones; the method was immunoSEQ multiplex PCR. This repertoire shows about 120,000 clones, around 90% found once; its top ten account for more than 3.5%. This specimen was peripheral blood, taken 28 days after the second dose of the MenACWY control vaccine. The receptor set was obtained from an adult who received the MenACWY meningococcal vaccine as a control.

The chain recombines TRBV25-1 with TRBJ1-2; D uncertain. This CDR3 comprises 16 residues. Germline V gives CDR1 MGHDK, CDR2 SYGVNS. The germline V and J ends were trimmed by 2 bases and 4 bases, with 17 bases remaining between them. CDR3 residues: CASSEPSLLGSYGYTF. CDR3 nucleotides: TGTGCCAGCAGTGAACCGTCGTTACTGGGGAGCTATGGCTACACCTTC.

V is TRBV7-2 and J is TRBJ2-1; D is unresolved. Trimming cost V 5 bases and J 6 bases, with 11 bases left between them. The germline gives CDR1 SGHTA, CDR2 FQGNSA. The CDR3 sequence is 13 residues long. DNA of the CDR3: TGTGCCAGCAGCATCTTACGGGTCAATGAGCAGTTCTTC. This gives the protein CASSILRVNEQFF.

The V gene is TRBV3-1 (or the pseudogene TRBV3-2), the J gene TRBJ1-1; D is unclear. Germline loops: CDR1 LGHDT, CDR2 YNNKEL (reference sequence). The CDR3 is made up of 18 amino acids. V dropped 0 bases and J dropped 4 bases, with 21 bases sitting between them. CDR3 loop: CASSQESAGRLFVTEAFF. The CDR3 DNA is TGTGCCAGCAGCCAAGAATCGGCCGGGAGGTTGTTTGTCACTGAAGCTTTCTTT.

This clone was seen a few times. The rearrangement joins TRBV3-1 (or the pseudogene TRBV3-2) to TRBJ1-6; D remains ambiguous. The CDR3 covers 14 residues. CDR1 and CDR2 from the germline V gene are LGHDT and YNNKEL (reference sequence). The V end was cut by 4 bases, the J end by 8 bases, with 12 bases between. The CDR3 spells CASSPDLGDSPLHF. The DNA of the CDR3 is TGTGCCAGCAGCCCAGACCTTGGGGATTCACCCCTCCACTTT.

This clone has only a few counts. The chain combines TRBV19 with TRBJ1-2; 7 bases fit TRBD1. This CDR3 comprises 15 residues. Germline values: CDR1 LNHDA, CDR2 SQIVND (reference sequence). After removal of 3 bases from V and 4 bases from J, the junction contained 8 bases not matched to a gene. This CDR3 reads CASSIKQGRGYGYTF. In DNA, the CDR3 is TGTGCCAGTAGTATCAAACAGGGGAGGGGCTATGGCTACACCTTC.

This CDR3 is CASSLAFQRLSTDTQYF. The CDR3, as DNA: TGCGCCAGCAGCTTGGCTTTCCAGCGCCTCAGCACAGATACGCAGTATTTT. The chain recombines TRBV5-1 with TRBJ2-3, with D unresolved. V was clipped by 0 bases and J by 0 bases, with 14 bases between them. The V gene's germline CDR1 is SGHRS and CDR2 YFSETQ. This CDR3 has 17 residues.

This chain links TRBV11-2 with TRBJ1-3; D is perhaps TRBD1 (5 bases). The CDR3 has 15 residues. CDR1 and CDR2 from the germline V gene are SGHAT and FQNNGV. V dropped 4 bases and J dropped 0 bases, with 10 bases sitting between them. CDR3 residues: CASSSPGHSGNTIYF. The CDR3 DNA reads TGTGCCAGCAGCTCGCCAGGACACTCTGGAAACACCATATATTTT.

The chain couples TRBV15 to TRBJ1-4, with a tentative D call TRBD1 (5 bases). CDR1 and CDR2 (germline): LNHNV, YYDKDF (reference sequence). This CDR3 contains 15 residues. V shed 3 bases and J shed 8 bases, with 16 bases lying between them. The CDR3 region is CATSSSTGRREKLFF. The DNA for the CDR3 is TGTGCCACCAGCAGTTCTACGGGACGGAGGGAAAAACTGTTTTTT.

The chain employs TRBV5-4 and TRBJ2-7, with no clear D. The V end lost 0 bases, the J end lost 4 bases, and 5 bases lay between the germline ends. CDR1 and CDR2 (germline): SGHNT, YYREEE (reference sequence). The CDR3 runs 12 residues. CDR3 DNA sequence: TGTGCCAGCAGCTTGGAAGGTTACGAGCAGTACGTC. This gives the protein CASSLEGYEQYV.

The rearrangement joins TRBV10-1 to TRBJ1-1; a possible D gene is TRBD1 (6 bases). Germline values: CDR1 WNHNN, CDR2 SYGVQD (reference sequence). V lost 2 bases, J lost 4 bases, and 11 bases lay in between. This CDR3 region has 14 residues. DNA of the CDR3: TGCGCCAGCAGTGAGCGACAGGACTCCACTGAAGCTTTCTTT. It codes for CASSERQDSTEAFF.

The V call is TRBV7-3, the J call TRBJ2-7, with 7 nucleotides matching TRBD1. The V segment lost 5 bases and the J segment 0 bases; nucleotides outside the gene matches: 10. The CDR3 spans 16 residues. Germline V gene sequence: CDR1 SGHTA, CDR2 FQGTGA. CDR3 in amino acids: CASSAGPRGSSYEQYF. The CDR3 DNA is TGTGCCAGCAGCGCCGGTCCCAGGGGGAGCTCCTACGAGCAGTACTTC.

The chain combines TRBV19 with TRBJ1-3; D gene unclear. The CDR3 is made up of 16 amino acids. CDR1 LNHDA and CDR2 SQIVND come from the germline V gene (reference sequence). Trimming left V 5 bases short and J 0 bases short, with 14 bases between. CDR3 residues: CASSSLGTSSGNTIYF. CDR3 DNA: TGTGCCAGTAGTTCCCTGGGAACTTCCTCTGGAAACACCATATATTTT.

The CDR3 DNA is TGTGCCAGCAGCTTAGGACAGGGGGCCTACAATGAGCAGTTCTTC. Amino acids: CASSLGQGAYNEQFF. This chain connects TRBV7-9 to TRBJ2-1; 9 positions match TRBD1. The CDR3 is made up of 15 amino acids. From germline, CDR1 is SEHNR and CDR2 FQNEAQ (reference sequence). The trim removed 1 base at V and 2 bases at J, leaving 0 bases unmatched.

The chain has TRBV28 and TRBJ2-4, with D possibly being TRBD1 or TRBD2 (5 bases each). From germline, CDR1 is MDHEN and CDR2 SYDVKM. The CDR3 length is 14 residues. V gave up 7 bases and J gave up 7 bases, with 17 bases separating them. In DNA, the CDR3 is TGTGCCAGCACCGCATCCGGGGCAAGTAACATTCAGTACTTC. Its translation: CASTASGASNIQYF.

This chain connects TRBV19 to TRBJ1-1, with TRBD1 as a possible D gene (6 bases). The CDR3 runs to 19 residues. Germline V gene data show CDR1 as LNHDA and CDR2 as SQIVND (reference sequence). The V end lost 3 bases, the J end lost 6 bases, and 29 bases lay between the germline ends. The CDR3 nucleotides are TGTGCCAGTAGTATTTCAGTCTGGGAAGAGTCAGGGGTAATTTCTGAAGCTTTCTTT. Translating gives CASSISVWEESGVISEAFF.

V gene TRBV3-1 (or the pseudogene TRBV3-2) combines with J gene TRBJ1-3; D is undetermined. Germline V gives CDR1 LGHDT, CDR2 YNNKEL (reference sequence). This CDR3 spans 13 amino acids. The V end lost 5 bases, the J end lost 8 bases, and 13 bases lay between the germline ends. The CDR3 nucleotides read TGTGCCAGCAGCAAGACTATCGCGGACACCATATATTTT. Translation gives CASSKTIADTIYF.

The rearrangement joins TRBV10-3 to TRBJ2-7, with 11 bases lining up with TRBD2. The CDR3 spans 15 residues. Unmatched junction bases numbered 7, after V lost 4 bases and J lost 5 bases. The germline V gene has CDR1 ENHRY and CDR2 SYGVKD. This chain's CDR3 is CAISVAGGPSNEQYF. The CDR3 coding sequence is TGTGCCATCAGTGTAGCGGGAGGGCCTTCAAACGAGCAGTACTTC.

This sequence joins TRBV24-1 and TRBJ2-1; no definite D call. V was clipped by 10 bases and J by 0 bases, with 15 bases between them. The germline CDR1 and CDR2 sequences are KGHDR and SFDVKD. The CDR3 length is 15 residues. As DNA, the CDR3 is TGTGCCACTGCCCCTGGCCGAAGCTCCTACAATGAGCAGTTCTTC. This encodes CATAPGRSSYNEQFF.

This rearrangement joins TRBV19 to TRBJ1-1, with 8 bases identical to TRBD1. The CDR3 consists of 12 residues. V was pared by 8 bases and J by 2 bases, with 1 base of the junction left unmatched. Germline CDR1 is LNHDA and CDR2 is SQIVND (reference sequence). For the CDR3, the DNA is TGTGCCAGTGGACAGGGTAACACTGAAGCTTTCTTT. Its translation is CASGQGNTEAFF.

This clone was seen a few times. The chain is built from TRBV11-3 and TRBJ1-5; D is possibly TRBD1 (5 bases). The length of the CDR3 is 16 residues. The germline V gene has CDR1 SGHNT and CDR2 YENEEA. V shed 5 bases and J shed 5 bases, with 19 bases lying between them. For the CDR3, the DNA is TGTGCCAGCAGCCAGGCCTACGGGGGAGCCGATCAGCCCCAGCATTTT. This translates into CASSQAYGGADQPQHF.

The gene calls are TRBV9 and TRBJ1-1; 7 bases are a match to TRBD1. The CDR3 is 14 residues long. Germline values: CDR1 SGDLS, CDR2 YYNGEE. V shed 3 bases and J 0 bases; nucleotides not matched to a gene: 2. CDR3 loop: CASSGDRVNTEAFF. For the CDR3, the DNA is TGTGCCAGCAGCGGAGACAGGGTGAACACTGAAGCTTTCTTT.

The chain links TRBV7-8 to TRBJ2-3, with TRBD2 as a possible D gene (7 bases). The CDR3 has 14 residues. Germline V CDR1 and CDR2: SGHVS, FQNEAQ. Deletions cut 10 bases from V and 0 bases from J, with 14 bases between. Here the CDR3 DNA reads TGTGCCACCGCGTGGGGGGGCAGCACAGATACGCAGTATTTT. Residues: CATAWGGSTDTQYF.

This clone was picked up one time. V gene TRBV28 combines with J gene TRBJ2-7; 13 nucleotides agree with TRBD2. The CDR3 covers 13 residues. Losses at the gene ends were 7 bases for V and 9 bases for J; bases not matched to a gene: 6. CDR1 and CDR2 (germline): MDHEN, SYDVKM. The CDR3 sequence is CASTSGTSGAQYF. CDR3 sequence (DNA): TGTGCCAGCACCTCCGGGACTAGCGGGGCGCAGTACTTC.